This T cell receptor (beta chain) was profiled in a study of OX40 agonist ivuxolimab in advanced cancers. Study summary: Ivuxolimab, an agonist antibody against OX40 (CD134), was given to patients. At 0.01 to 10 mg/kg, ivuxolimab was administered intravenously to patients every 2 weeks.

With respect to this clone: The antigen is not known.

The method was immunoSEQ multiplex PCR; TCRdb's version includes in-frame clones alone and lacks a portion of them. The sample yields more than 75,000 clones, about 88% seen once. V gave up 0 bases and J gave up 5 bases, with 12 bases separating them. Per germline, CDR1 SGHDT and CDR2 YYEEEE. The CDR3 contains 14 residues. Broader study findings: Partly responding patients at 0.1-3.0 mg/kg showed some of the smallest clonal expansion. Some nonresponders additionally presented with little normalized T-cell clonal expansion.

Sequenced material: CD4+ or CD8+ T cells sorted from blood, taken in a trial of the OX40 agonist ivuxolimab. V gene TRBV5-6 combines with J gene TRBJ2-7; TRBD1 is a possible D gene (6 bases). The sequence came from an adult with an advanced solid tumor such as melanoma, head and neck, liver or kidney cancer. CDR3 in amino acids: CASSLAAGANEQYF. CDR3 in DNA: TGTGCCAGCAGCTTGGCCGCAGGGGCTAACGAGCAGTACTTC.